The TCR beta chain described here comes from a study of T cell responses to AZD1222 COVID-19 vaccine. Pooled samples include second doses given at about 4 or 12 weeks. The CDR3 spans 16 residues. The V segment lost 4 bases and the J segment 1 base; nucleotides outside the gene matches: 8. Per the germline V gene, CDR1 is MDHEN and CDR2 is SYDVKM. Sequencing was performed with immunoSEQ multiplex PCR; in TCRdb, only in-frame clones are kept and a portion is missing. The sample has 75,000 to 95,000 clones, 85% seen once. Findings of the study overall: Clonal diversity was possibly underestimated; the donors were predominantly white British and more often female. Recipients of AZD1222 seropositive at baseline numbered only 5 or 6. Following two doses of AZD1222, Spike-specific TCR breadth and depth rose.

A word on this clone: Its antigen is as yet unknown.

This clonotype was sampled from an adult who received the AZD1222 COVID-19 vaccine. This chain uses TRBV28 with TRBJ2-3; 7 bases line up with TRBD2. Sequenced here: peripheral blood, sampled 28 days after the second AZD1222 dose. This CDR3 reads CASSYLGGTGTDTQYF. In DNA, the CDR3 is TGTGCCAGCAGTTACCTGGGAGGGACGGGCACAGATACGCAGTATTTT.